The 31 T cell receptor beta chains listed next were all sequenced from one sample in a study of cytomegalovirus exposure and HLA in healthy donors. 13 Jbeta primers and 60 Vbeta primers were used for the PCR. Profiled with immunoSEQ multiplex PCR; TCRdb holds only in-frame clones, not every one. The sample carries 150,000 to 200,000 clones, approximately 71% recorded once. The sequencing input was PBMCs. The source is a girl between 5 and 17 years old in good health and CMV-seronegative.

This chain links TRBV27 with TRBJ1-5; D not resolved. CDR1 MNHEY and CDR2 SMNVEV come from the germline V gene (reference sequence). The CDR3 totals 12 residues. The V end was cut by 3 bases, the J end by 6 bases, with 6 bases between. This CDR3 is CASSFRGQPQHF. Here the CDR3 DNA reads TGTGCCAGCAGTTTTCGAGGTCAGCCCCAGCATTTT.

The genes are TRBV30 and TRBJ1-4, with TRBD1 matching 7 bases. Germline CDR1 GTSNPN, CDR2 SVGIG (reference sequence). The CDR3 totals 13 residues. The J segment lost 5 bases and the V segment lost 5 bases, leaving 5 bases of the junction unmatched. CDR3 residues: CAWRRDSNEKLFF. In nucleotides, the CDR3 is TGTGCCTGGCGCCGGGACAGCAATGAAAAACTGTTTTTT.

In its sample, this clone was seen once. The V gene is TRBV7-8, the J gene TRBJ1-5; the match to TRBD1 covers 7 bases. This CDR3 is 15 amino acids long. Germline V gene sequence: CDR1 SGHVS, CDR2 FQNEAQ. The V segment lost 5 bases and the J segment 6 bases; nucleotides outside the gene matches: 10. The CDR3 loop is CASSPTEGASQPQHF. Written as DNA, the CDR3 is TGTGCCAGCAGCCCCACCGAGGGGGCGAGTCAGCCCCAGCATTTT. The variable domain in full, completed from reference TRBV7-8 and TRBJ1-5, reads GAGVSQSPRYKVAKRGQDVALRCDPISGHVSLFWYQQALGQGPEFLTYFQNEAQLDKSGLPSDRFFAERPEGSVSTLKIQRTQQEDSAVYLCASSPTEGASQPQHFGDGTRLSIL.

This sequence joins TRBV7-8 and TRBJ2-5, with D possibly being TRBD1 (6 bases). The CDR3 has 14 amino acids. Germline loops: CDR1 SGHVS, CDR2 FQNEAQ. The V end lost 5 bases, the J end lost 3 bases, and 13 bases lay between the germline ends. The CDR3 reads CASSGQIAKETQYF. CDR3 DNA sequence: TGTGCCAGCAGCGGACAGATAGCTAAAGAGACCCAGTACTTC.

The chain carries TRBV6-1 and TRBJ1-2, with 8 positions matching TRBD1. This CDR3 is built from 15 residues. The germline V gene encodes CDR1 MNHNS and CDR2 SASEGT. Trimming removed 3 bases from V and 4 bases from J; junction bases left unmatched: 7. The DNA of the CDR3 is TGTGCCAGCAGTGAGGCCGGGACAGGTTTCTATGGCTACACCTTC. Translating it yields CASSEAGTGFYGYTF.

The V call is TRBV5-1, the J call TRBJ2-7; a possible D gene is TRBD1 (5 bases). Trimming shortened V by 2 bases and J by 2 bases, and 11 bases separated the two germline ends. Per germline, CDR1 SGHRS and CDR2 YFSETQ. The CDR3 is 14 amino acids. This chain's CDR3 is CASSFQGGTYEQYF. The CDR3 DNA follows: TGCGCCAGCAGCTTCCAGGGCGGAACCTACGAGCAGTACTTC.

The CDR3 bases are TGTGCCAGCAGCTTGCCAACAGGGGGCCCGAGCACAGATACGCAGTATTTT. Translated, it gives CASSLPTGGPSTDTQYF. This chain uses TRBV5-4 with TRBJ2-3; TRBD1 matches at 9 bases. Per germline, CDR1 SGHNT and CDR2 YYREEE (reference sequence). This CDR3 region has 17 residues. Germline trimming cut 1 base from V and 0 bases from J; bases unmatched to any gene: 6. The whole variable domain, filled in from reference TRBV5-4 and TRBJ2-3, reads ETGVTQSPTHLIKTRGQQVTLRCSSQSGHNTVSWYQQALGQGPQFIFQYYREEENGRGNFPPRFSGLQFPNYSSELNVNALELDDSALYLCASSLPTGGPSTDTQYFGPGTRLTVL.

The rearrangement joins TRBV19 to TRBJ1-5, with 8 bases identical to TRBD1. This CDR3 spans 15 amino acids. The V gene end was trimmed by 5 bases and the J gene end by 10 bases; junction bases not matched to a gene: 13. The germline gives CDR1 LNHDA, CDR2 SQIVND (reference sequence). This CDR3 reads CASSRDRGAAAPQHF. The CDR3 coding sequence is TGTGCCAGTAGTCGAGACAGGGGCGCTGCCGCTCCCCAGCATTTT.

J is TRBJ2-7 and V is TRBV29-1; the D gene is possibly TRBD2 (6 bases). Trimming cost V 6 bases and J 5 bases, with 17 bases left between them. Looked up from germline, CDR1 is SQVTM and CDR2 is ANQGSEA. The CDR3 covers 13 residues. Here the CDR3 DNA reads TGCAGCGTCAGTATCGTGGGCGGGGACGAGCAGTACTTC. It specifies CSVSIVGGDEQYF.

The rearrangement uses TRBV6-1 and TRBJ2-7; tentative D call: TRBD1 (5 bases). The length of the CDR3 is 14 residues. Germline assignment: CDR1 MNHNS and CDR2 SASEGT. The ends were cut back, 5 bases at V and 2 bases at J, with 13 bases in the middle. The CDR3 here is CASSLQGKAYEQYF. The CDR3 nucleotides are TGTGCCAGCAGTCTTCAGGGTAAGGCCTACGAGCAGTACTTC.

Note on this clone: Distinct nucleotide sequences in the sample also encode this CDR3. This rearrangement joins TRBV9 to TRBJ1-5; D is unclear. CDR3 size: 13 residues. V lost 0 bases and J lost 4, with 5 bases in between. CDR1 is SGDLS and CDR2 is YYNGEE in the germline V gene. CDR3 coding DNA: TGTGCCAGCAGCGTAGGGCAGAATCAGCCCCAGCATTTT. Protein sequence: CASSVGQNQPQHF.

The V gene is TRBV10-2, the J gene TRBJ1-5; D gene unclear. Germline lookup yields CDR1 WSHSY and CDR2 SAAADI. V was cut by 6 bases and J by 2 bases, with 14 bases left in between. There are 15 residues in the CDR3. The CDR3, as DNA: TGCGCCAGCAGCTTGACAAATAATGGCAATCAGCCCCAGCATTTT. This gives the protein CASSLTNNGNQPQHF.

The gene calls are TRBV5-8 and TRBJ1-6; no clear D gene. The germline CDR1 and CDR2 sequences are SGHTS and YDEGEE. The V gene lost 0 bases and the J gene lost 14 bases, with 6 bases spanning the gap. The CDR3 is 11 residues long. CDR3 residues: CASSLAQALHF. As DNA, the CDR3 is TGTGCCAGCAGCTTGGCCCAGGCCCTCCACTTT.

This clone came up once. The chain recombines TRBV21-1 with TRBJ2-7; the D call in the table, TRBD1, was not verified against the DNA. TRBV21-1 is a listed pseudogene. This CDR3 is built from 15 residues. The CDR3 here is CASSKVGQGPYEQYF. The CDR3 DNA sequence: TGTGCCAGCAGCAAAGTAGGACAGGGGCCCTACGAGCAGTACTTC.

This rearrangement joins TRBV12-5 to TRBJ1-4, with TRBD1 matching over 7 bases. Germline V gene sequence: CDR1 LGHNT, CDR2 FRNRAP. This CDR3 contains 14 residues. Trimming took 2 bases from V and 11 from J; bases not matched to a gene: 8. The chain's CDR3 is CASGLTPDRQKLFF. In DNA, the CDR3 is TGTGCTAGTGGTTTGACACCGGACAGGCAGAAACTGTTTTTT.

The J gene is TRBJ2-3, the V gene TRBV6-5; D possibly corresponds to TRBD1 (7 bases). In germline, CDR1 is MNHEY, CDR2 SVGAGI. V gave up 6 bases and J gave up 5 bases, with 18 bases separating them. This CDR3 region has 15 residues. CDR3 in amino acids: CASRFGQEGLDTQYF. The CDR3 DNA is TGTGCCAGCAGGTTCGGACAGGAGGGGCTAGATACGCAGTATTTT.

The chain joins TRBV19 to TRBJ1-1, with 8 bases lining up with TRBD1. After removal of 4 bases from V and 6 bases from J, the junction contained 13 bases not matched to a gene. CDR3 length equals 16 residues. Germline V gene lookup returns CDR1 LNHDA and CDR2 SQIVND (reference sequence). This chain's CDR3 is CASSNPETGAKPEAFF. CDR3 DNA sequence: TGTGCCAGTAGTAACCCCGAGACAGGGGCGAAACCTGAAGCTTTCTTT. The complete variable domain, with remaining parts taken from reference TRBV19 and TRBJ1-1, reads DGGITQSPKYLFRKEGQNVTLSCEQNLNHDAMYWYRQDPGQGLRLIYYSQIVNDFQKGDIAEGYSVSREKKESFPLTVTSAQKNPTAFYLCASSNPETGAKPEAFFGQGTRLTVV.

This rearrangement joins TRBV2 to TRBJ2-6; D not certain. CDR1 is SNHLY and CDR2 is FYNNEI in the germline V gene. The ends were cut back, 4 bases at V and 1 base at J, with 5 bases in the middle. The length of the CDR3 is 14 residues. Here the CDR3 DNA reads TGTGCCAGCAGTGTTCCGTCTGGGGCCAACGTCCTGACTTTC. Its translation is CASSVPSGANVLTF.

V usage is TRBV5-1 and J usage is TRBJ2-7; D remains unclear. This CDR3 region has 14 residues. V was clipped by 2 bases and J by 0 bases, with 9 bases between them. Germline V gene data show CDR1 as SGHRS and CDR2 as YFSETQ. CDR3 loop: CASSFITDSYEQYF. The CDR3 DNA reads TGCGCCAGCAGCTTTATCACAGACTCCTACGAGCAGTACTTC.

This clone was observed a handful of times. J is TRBJ2-3 and V is TRBV5-1; perhaps TRBD2 as D (6 bases). Trimming left V 4 bases short and J 2 bases short, with 8 bases between. The CDR3 loop spans 13 amino acids. From germline, CDR1 is SGHRS and CDR2 YFSETQ. CDR3 sequence reads: CASSRRVTDTQYF. The CDR3 DNA follows: TGCGCCAGCAGCCGGAGGGTCACAGATACGCAGTATTTT.

V is TRBV7-2 and J is TRBJ1-1; 7 bases are a match to TRBD1. J gave up 6 bases and V 4 bases, and 14 bases lay outside the gene matches. This CDR3 comprises 16 residues. Germline V gene sequence: CDR1 SGHTA, CDR2 FQGNSA. The CDR3 reads CASSSDRVGRYAEAFF. CDR3 sequence (DNA): TGTGCCAGCAGCTCCGACAGGGTGGGTAGGTACGCTGAAGCTTTCTTT.

As for this clone: An end of the junction does not agree with germline; a read error may underlie this. This sequence joins TRBV7-8 and TRBJ2-3; TRBD1 matches at 10 bases. Germline V gene sequence: CDR1 SGHVS, CDR2 FQNEAQ. This CDR3 has 15 amino acids. The CDR3 reads CASSLRVEPGTGARF. The CDR3 bases are TGTGCCAGCAGCTTAAGGGTCGAGCCCGGGACAGGGGCACGGTTT.

This clone was counted only a few times. The rearrangement joins TRBV10-2 to TRBJ2-7; D perhaps matches TRBD1 (6 bases). The CDR3 is 14 residues long. The V gene lost 7 bases and the J gene lost 7 bases, with 20 bases spanning the gap. Germline V gene lookup returns CDR1 WSHSY and CDR2 SAAADI. CDR3 in DNA: TGCGCCAGCACGCGGTCACAGGGCTTTGGAGAGCAGTACTTC. This gives the protein CASTRSQGFGEQYF.

This clone turned up a few times. The chain combines TRBV19 with TRBJ2-1; 10 bases map to TRBD1. Germline V CDR1 and CDR2: LNHDA, SQIVND (reference sequence). This CDR3 comprises 15 residues. Unmatched junction bases numbered 8, after V lost 6 bases and J lost 6 bases. The DNA of the CDR3 is TGTGCCAGTAGAGACTCCGGGACAGGGGTCAATGAGCAGTTCTTC. It translates to CASRDSGTGVNEQFF.

The chain is built from TRBV12-5 and TRBJ1-5; 8 positions match TRBD1. V dropped 2 bases and J dropped 3; count of bases not matched to a gene: 18. The CDR3 spans 20 residues. Germline-derived CDR1 and CDR2 are LGHNT and FRNRAP. The CDR3 DNA reads as TGTGCTAGTGGTTTGATCCCCGGACAGGGTATGGAGGGGGACAATCAGCCCCAGCATTTT. It yields the protein CASGLIPGQGMEGDNQPQHF.

J is TRBJ1-1 and V is TRBV27, with D possibly TRBD1 on 5 matching bases. V was shortened by 4 bases and J by 5 bases, with 17 bases between the two germline ends. CDR1 is MNHEY and CDR2 is SMNVEV in the germline V gene (reference sequence). The CDR3 runs to 15 residues. The DNA of the CDR3 is TGTGCCAGCAGTTCCATTAGCCGGGGGAATACTGAAGCTTTCTTT. Amino acid sequence: CASSSISRGNTEAFF.

The chain has TRBV25-1 and TRBJ2-3; 8 positions agree with TRBD2. The CDR3 has 12 residues. The junction had 6 bases not matched to a gene; V was cut back by 10 bases and J by 6 bases. Germline loops: CDR1 MGHDK, CDR2 SYGVNS. The CDR3 reads CATFGGADTQYF. The CDR3 coding sequence is TGTGCCACCTTCGGGGGGGCGGATACGCAGTATTTT.

The CDR3 DNA reads TGTGCCACCAGCATAACCTTGGACAGCTCTGGAAACACCATATATTTT. Its translation is CATSITLDSSGNTIYF. V and J are TRBV15 and TRBJ1-3; the D gene is possibly TRBD1 (6 bases). V was shortened by 4 bases and J by 0 bases, with 13 bases between the two germline ends. Per germline, CDR1 LNHNV and CDR2 YYDKDF (reference sequence). The CDR3 runs to 16 residues.

The J gene is TRBJ2-7, the V gene TRBV27, with 7 bases lining up with TRBD1. The J segment lost 0 bases and the V segment lost 0 bases, leaving 2 bases of the junction unmatched. This CDR3 contains 15 residues. Per the germline V gene, CDR1 is MNHEY and CDR2 is SMNVEV (reference sequence). The CDR3 DNA sequence: TGTGCCAGCAGTTTATCCGGGACAGTCTCCTACGAGCAGTACTTC. Translated: CASSLSGTVSYEQYF.

This clone has a handful of counts. In DNA, the CDR3 is TGCGCCAGCAGGATACAGGGGGCCTCCGGGGAGCTGTTTTTT. Amino acids: CASRIQGASGELFF. The gene calls are TRBV10-2 and TRBJ2-2; 9 positions match TRBD1. The length of the CDR3 is 14 residues. The trim removed 6 bases at V and 6 bases at J, leaving 5 bases unmatched. Germline-derived CDR1 and CDR2 are WSHSY and SAAADI.

The rearrangement uses TRBV6-1 and TRBJ2-4; unclear D gene. The CDR3 spans 13 residues. Germline V CDR1 and CDR2: MNHNS, SASEGT. Deletions cut 8 bases from V and 0 bases from J, with 8 bases between. The DNA of the CDR3 is TGTGCCAGCCTAGACGGAGCCAAAAACATTCAGTACTTC. Its protein is CASLDGAKNIQYF.